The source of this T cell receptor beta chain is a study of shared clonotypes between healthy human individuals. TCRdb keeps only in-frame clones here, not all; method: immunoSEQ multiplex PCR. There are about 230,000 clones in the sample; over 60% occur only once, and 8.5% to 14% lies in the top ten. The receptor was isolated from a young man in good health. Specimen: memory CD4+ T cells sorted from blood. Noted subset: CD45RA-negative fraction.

The CDR3 here is CASPRSQLEKLFF. DNA for the CDR3: TGTGCCAGCCCACGCTCCCAGTTAGAAAAACTGTTTTTT. This rearrangement joins TRBV18 to TRBJ1-4; D is undetermined. The CDR3 sequence is 13 residues long. Between the trimmed V and J ends, which lost 8 bases and 8 bases, there was a span of 15 bases. The germline CDR1 and CDR2 sequences are KGHSH and LQKENI.